The 2 T cell receptor beta chains below come from one sample, sequenced in a study of OX40 agonist ivuxolimab in advanced cancers. Profiled with immunoSEQ multiplex PCR; TCRdb holds only in-frame clones, not every one. The table includes about 62,000 clones, roughly 90% detected once. The material was CD4+ or CD8+ T cells sorted from blood, obtained in a trial of the OX40 agonist ivuxolimab. These receptors were collected from an adult with an advanced solid tumor such as melanoma, head and neck, liver or kidney cancer.

The rearrangement links TRBV7-9 to TRBJ1-5, with 8 bases matching TRBD1. Trimming took 5 bases from V and 2 from J; bases not matched to a gene: 8. Germline assignment: CDR1 SEHNR and CDR2 FQNEAQ (reference sequence). The CDR3 length is 16 residues. The CDR3 DNA follows: TGTGCCAGCAGCGCAAGCGGACAGGGTGGCAATCAGCCCCAGCATTTT. Its protein product is CASSASGQGGNQPQHF.

Here the CDR3 reads CASSPPGQGVRKLFF. CDR3 DNA: TGTGCCAGCAGTCCCCCGGGACAGGGTGTGCGGAAACTGTTTTTT. The rearrangement joins TRBV7-2 to TRBJ1-4; the match to TRBD1 covers 9 bases. CDR3 length: 15 residues. V was pared by 6 bases and J by 11 bases, with 13 bases of the junction left unmatched. In germline, CDR1 is SGHTA, CDR2 FQGNSA.